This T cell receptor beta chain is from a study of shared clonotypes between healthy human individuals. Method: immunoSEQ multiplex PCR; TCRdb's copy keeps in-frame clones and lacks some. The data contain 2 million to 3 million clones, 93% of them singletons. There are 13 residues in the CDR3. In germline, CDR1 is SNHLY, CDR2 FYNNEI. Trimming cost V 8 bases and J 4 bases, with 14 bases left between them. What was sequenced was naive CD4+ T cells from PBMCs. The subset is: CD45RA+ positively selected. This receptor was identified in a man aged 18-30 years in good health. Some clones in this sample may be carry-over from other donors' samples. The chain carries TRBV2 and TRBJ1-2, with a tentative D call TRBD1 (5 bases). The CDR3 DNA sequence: TGTGCCAGCGTTCAAACCGGGGCCTATGGCTACACCTTC. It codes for CASVQTGAYGYTF.